A selection of T cell receptor beta chains follows, all from one sample in a study of blood T cell repertoires in COVID-19. TCRdb keeps only in-frame clones here, not all; method: immunoSEQ multiplex PCR. The sample records about 120,000 clones, 65% to 80% being singletons. Input material: peripheral blood. These receptors all come from an older man with acute or convalescent COVID-19. CDR3s include the opening cysteine and the closing phenylalanine or tryptophan. Fields, in order: V gene, clone size, J gene, D gene, CDR3 protein, CDR3 DNA. A D gene is named only where the DNA matches it firmly. Not all rows give a size; the values are once, few, many and, for expanded clones, a class.

V gene: TRBV27; clone size: .; J gene: TRBJ2-1; D gene: .; CDR3 protein: CASSVDSYNEQFF; CDR3 DNA: TGTGCCAGCAGTGTAGACAGTTACAATGAGCAGTTCTTC
V gene: TRBV11-2; clone size: .; J gene: TRBJ2-2; D gene: .; CDR3 protein: CASSFNGGPAGELFF; CDR3 DNA: TGTGCCAGCAGCTTTAACGGGGGTCCCGCCGGGGAGCTGTTTTTT
V gene: TRBV27; clone size: once; J gene: TRBJ1-2; D gene: .; CDR3 protein: CASSLSGRDGYTF; CDR3 DNA: TGTGCCAGCAGTTTATCTGGGAGGGACGGCTACACCTTC
V gene: TRBV12-3/TRBV12-4; clone size: .; J gene: TRBJ1-5; D gene: .; CDR3 protein: CASSLGPGQPQHF; CDR3 DNA: TGTGCCAGCAGTCTCGGCCCGGGTCAGCCCCAGCATTTT
V gene: TRBV28; clone size: few; J gene: TRBJ2-1; D gene: TRBD2; CDR3 protein: CASSSKLAGPGGGNEQFF; CDR3 DNA: TGTGCCAGCAGTTCAAAACTAGCGGGACCCGGTGGGGGAAATGAGCAGTTCTTC
V gene: TRBV11-2; clone size: .; J gene: TRBJ2-1; D gene: .; CDR3 protein: CASSLDRDRHEQFF; CDR3 DNA: TGTGCCAGCAGCTTAGACAGGGATCGGCATGAGCAGTTCTTC
V gene: TRBV2; clone size: .; J gene: TRBJ1-2; D gene: .; CDR3 protein: CASSEVPGYYGYTF; CDR3 DNA: TGTGCCAGCAGTGAAGTCCCAGGGTACTATGGCTACACCTTC
V gene: TRBV7-6; clone size: few; J gene: TRBJ1-1; D gene: TRBD1; CDR3 protein: CASSSRPGQNMEAFF; CDR3 DNA: TGTGCCAGCAGCTCCCGGCCGGGACAGAACATGGAAGCTTTCTTT
V gene: TRBV30; clone size: .; J gene: TRBJ2-2; D gene: TRBD1; CDR3 protein: CAWIRTGNTGELFF; CDR3 DNA: TGTGCCTGGATTAGGACAGGGAACACCGGGGAGCTGTTTTTT
V gene: TRBV13; clone size: .; J gene: TRBJ2-3; D gene: TRBD2; CDR3 protein: CASSPQTSSSGDTQYF; CDR3 DNA: TGTGCCAGCAGCCCGCAGACTAGCTCAAGCGGAGATACGCAGTATTTT
V gene: TRBV5-1; clone size: .; J gene: TRBJ2-2; D gene: .; CDR3 protein: CASLGSGTNTGELFF; CDR3 DNA: TGCGCCAGCTTAGGTTCGGGTACGAACACCGGGGAGCTGTTTTTT
V gene: TRBV4-1; clone size: .; J gene: TRBJ2-1; D gene: .; CDR3 protein: CASSQDGARHEQFF; CDR3 DNA: TGCGCCAGCAGCCAAGATGGCGCTAGGCATGAGCAGTTCTTC
V gene: TRBV21-1; clone size: few; J gene: TRBJ1-3; D gene: .; CDR3 protein: CASRGGAGNTIYF; CDR3 DNA: TGTGCCAGCCGAGGGGGGGCAGGAAACACCATATATTTT
V gene: TRBV3-1/TRBV3-2; clone size: .; J gene: TRBJ1-1; D gene: .; CDR3 protein: CASSQVGTGAEAFF; CDR3 DNA: TGTGCCAGCAGCCAAGTGGGGACTGGCGCTGAAGCTTTCTTT
V gene: TRBV10-2; clone size: .; J gene: TRBJ2-2; D gene: TRBD2; CDR3 protein: CASSEAGSGELFF; CDR3 DNA: TGCGCCAGCAGTGAAGCGGGGTCCGGGGAGCTGTTTTTT
V gene: TRBV6-5; clone size: .; J gene: TRBJ2-7; D gene: .; CDR3 protein: CASSYGGTVYEQYF; CDR3 DNA: TGTGCCAGCAGTTACGGGGGGACTGTGTACGAGCAGTACTTC
V gene: TRBV5-1; clone size: .; J gene: TRBJ2-3; D gene: .; CDR3 protein: CASSPKDSRGTDTQYF; CDR3 DNA: TGCGCCAGCAGCCCAAAGGACTCTCGGGGGACAGATACGCAGTATTTT
V gene: TRBV9; clone size: .; J gene: TRBJ1-2; D gene: .; CDR3 protein: CASSVGREGDYGYTF; CDR3 DNA: TGTGCCAGCAGCGTAGGTAGGGAGGGAGACTATGGCTACACCTTC
V gene: TRBV30; clone size: .; J gene: TRBJ1-3; D gene: .; CDR3 protein: CAWTPEDSGNTIYF; CDR3 DNA: TGTGCCTGGACCCCCGAGGACTCTGGAAACACCATATATTTT
V gene: TRBV7-2; clone size: few; J gene: TRBJ1-5; D gene: .; CDR3 protein: CASSLGPEWQPQHF; CDR3 DNA: TGTGCCAGCAGCCTGGGCCCGGAATGGCAGCCCCAGCATTTT
V gene: TRBV2; clone size: .; J gene: TRBJ2-5; D gene: TRBD1; CDR3 protein: CASSRGTGGKETQYF; CDR3 DNA: TGTGCCAGCAGTCGGGGGACAGGCGGAAAAGAGACCCAGTACTTC
V gene: TRBV5-1; clone size: .; J gene: TRBJ2-3; D gene: .; CDR3 protein: CASSQDVGDTQYF; CDR3 DNA: TGCGCCAGCAGCCAGGATGTCGGTGATACGCAGTATTTT
V gene: TRBV15; clone size: .; J gene: TRBJ1-1; D gene: .; CDR3 protein: CATSRDRGGTEAFF; CDR3 DNA: TGTGCCACCAGCAGAGACAGGGGTGGCACTGAAGCTTTCTTT
V gene: TRBV6-5; clone size: .; J gene: TRBJ1-5; D gene: TRBD1; CDR3 protein: CASSYPPGTGDQPQHF; CDR3 DNA: TGTGCCAGCAGTTACCCCCCGGGGACAGGGGACCAGCCCCAGCATTTT
V gene: TRBV18; clone size: .; J gene: TRBJ2-3; D gene: .; CDR3 protein: CASSPIVSREDTQYF; CDR3 DNA: TGTGCCAGCTCACCCATTGTCTCACGGGAGGATACGCAGTATTTT
V gene: TRBV14; clone size: .; J gene: TRBJ1-3; D gene: .; CDR3 protein: CASSQRQGFRNTIYF; CDR3 DNA: TGTGCCAGCAGCCAACGGCAGGGTTTCAGAAACACCATATATTTT
V gene: TRBV7-2; clone size: .; J gene: TRBJ1-5; D gene: .; CDR3 protein: CASSLNRDQPQHF; CDR3 DNA: TGTGCCAGCAGCTTAAACAGGGATCAGCCCCAGCATTTT
V gene: TRBV28; clone size: medium-sized; J gene: TRBJ1-4; D gene: .; CDR3 protein: CASSWTQGAEKLFF; CDR3 DNA: TGTGCCAGCTCCTGGACGCAGGGTGCTGAAAAACTGTTTTTT
V gene: TRBV28; clone size: .; J gene: TRBJ1-1; D gene: .; CDR3 protein: CASSLESTEAFF; CDR3 DNA: TGTGCCAGCAGTTTGGAGAGCACTGAAGCTTTCTTT
V gene: TRBV18; clone size: few; J gene: TRBJ2-3; D gene: TRBD2; CDR3 protein: CASSRLAGGPSDTDTQYF; CDR3 DNA: TGTGCCAGCTCACGACTAGCGGGAGGGCCCTCTGACACAGATACGCAGTATTTT
V gene: TRBV4-2; clone size: .; J gene: TRBJ1-2; D gene: .; CDR3 protein: CASSRTPGGEGYTF; CDR3 DNA: TGTGCCAGCAGCCGGACCCCTGGCGGGGAAGGCTACACCTTC
V gene: TRBV29-1; clone size: once; J gene: TRBJ2-5; D gene: TRBD2; CDR3 protein: CSSSGGAETQYF; CDR3 DNA: TGCAGCTCTAGCGGGGGGGCGGAGACCCAGTACTTC
V gene: TRBV10-3; clone size: .; J gene: TRBJ2-1; D gene: TRBD2; CDR3 protein: CAISESGSGSSEQFF; CDR3 DNA: TGTGCCATCAGTGAGTCGGGAAGCGGGAGTAGTGAGCAGTTCTTC
V gene: TRBV4-1; clone size: few; J gene: TRBJ1-5; D gene: TRBD1; CDR3 protein: CASSQGQTGTTINQPQHF; CDR3 DNA: TGCGCCAGCAGCCAAGGACAGACAGGGACCACTATCAATCAGCCCCAGCATTTT
V gene: TRBV9; clone size: .; J gene: TRBJ2-7; D gene: .; CDR3 protein: CASSAGDSYEQYF; CDR3 DNA: TGTGCCAGCAGCGCCGGGGACTCCTACGAGCAGTACTTC
V gene: TRBV25-1; clone size: .; J gene: TRBJ1-2; D gene: TRBD1; CDR3 protein: CASSESGTGNYGYTF; CDR3 DNA: TGTGCCAGCAGTGAGTCTGGGACAGGGAACTATGGCTACACCTTC
V gene: TRBV7-3; clone size: few; J gene: TRBJ2-1; D gene: .; CDR3 protein: CASSFAGNSYNEQFF; CDR3 DNA: TGTGCCAGCAGCTTCGCGGGTAACTCCTACAATGAGCAGTTCTTC
V gene: TRBV7-8; clone size: few; J gene: TRBJ2-5; D gene: .; CDR3 protein: CASSLRQLETQYF; CDR3 DNA: TGTGCCAGCAGCTTGAGACAGTTAGAGACCCAGTACTTC
V gene: TRBV6-4; clone size: .; J gene: TRBJ2-7; D gene: TRBD2; CDR3 protein: CASSERVGVAGASYEQYF; CDR3 DNA: TGTGCCAGCAGTGAGAGGGTTGGGGTAGCGGGGGCCTCCTACGAGCAGTACTTC
V gene: TRBV7-3; clone size: .; J gene: TRBJ2-1; D gene: TRBD2; CDR3 protein: CASSLGGSHNEQFF; CDR3 DNA: TGTGCCAGCAGCTTAGGCGGGAGCCACAATGAGCAGTTCTTC
V gene: TRBV9; clone size: once; J gene: TRBJ2-1; D gene: TRBD2; CDR3 protein: CASSARLAKEQFF; CDR3 DNA: TGTGCCAGCAGCGCCCGACTAGCCAAAGAGCAGTTCTTC
V gene: TRBV9; clone size: .; J gene: TRBJ2-7; D gene: TRBD1; CDR3 protein: CASSLTDRGKTYEQYF; CDR3 DNA: TGTGCCAGCAGCCTAACGGACAGGGGGAAAACCTACGAGCAGTACTTC
V gene: TRBV7-8; clone size: .; J gene: TRBJ2-7; D gene: TRBD1; CDR3 protein: CASSKPTGSSLAQYF; CDR3 DNA: TGTGCCAGCAGCAAACCGACAGGGTCTTCTCTTGCGCAGTACTTC
V gene: TRBV5-1; clone size: few; J gene: TRBJ1-2; D gene: .; CDR3 protein: CASSSGFYGYTF; CDR3 DNA: TGCGCCAGCAGCTCAGGGTTTTATGGCTACACCTTC
V gene: TRBV6-4; clone size: .; J gene: TRBJ2-1; D gene: .; CDR3 protein: CASSDKTGGQEQFF; CDR3 DNA: TGTGCCAGCAGTGACAAGACCGGGGGGCAGGAGCAGTTCTTC
V gene: TRBV5-1; clone size: .; J gene: TRBJ1-2; D gene: TRBD1; CDR3 protein: CASSLRGQEYGYTF; CDR3 DNA: TGCGCCAGCAGCCTCAGGGGGCAGGAGTATGGCTACACCTTC
V gene: TRBV30; clone size: once; J gene: TRBJ1-5; D gene: .; CDR3 protein: CAWSVTGDQPQHF; CDR3 DNA: TGTGCCTGGAGTGTGACGGGGGATCAGCCCCAGCATTTT
V gene: TRBV5-1; clone size: .; J gene: TRBJ1-5; D gene: .; CDR3 protein: CASTPTGVGNQPQHF; CDR3 DNA: TGCGCCAGCACACCCACGGGGGTAGGCAATCAGCCCCAGCATTTT
V gene: TRBV28; clone size: .; J gene: TRBJ2-3; D gene: TRBD1; CDR3 protein: CASSSPRTGRGTDTQYF; CDR3 DNA: TGTGCCAGCAGTTCCCCTCGGACAGGGCGAGGGACAGATACGCAGTATTTT
V gene: TRBV5-5; clone size: .; J gene: TRBJ1-4; D gene: .; CDR3 protein: CASGGGLWAEKLFF; CDR3 DNA: TGTGCCAGCGGGGGCGGGTTATGGGCTGAAAAACTGTTTTTT
V gene: TRBV20-1; clone size: .; J gene: TRBJ2-3; D gene: .; CDR3 protein: CSASSSGRDTQYF; CDR3 DNA: TGCAGTGCTAGTTCCAGCGGCCGAGATACGCAGTATTTT
V gene: TRBV19; clone size: once; J gene: TRBJ2-7; D gene: TRBD1; CDR3 protein: CASSRRTGSSYEQYF; CDR3 DNA: TGTGCCAGTAGCCGACGGACAGGGAGCTCCTACGAGCAGTACTTC
V gene: TRBV7-9; clone size: few; J gene: TRBJ1-3; D gene: .; CDR3 protein: CASSTRVRSSGNTIYF; CDR3 DNA: TGTGCCAGCAGCACCCGGGTGAGGTCTTCTGGAAACACCATATATTTT